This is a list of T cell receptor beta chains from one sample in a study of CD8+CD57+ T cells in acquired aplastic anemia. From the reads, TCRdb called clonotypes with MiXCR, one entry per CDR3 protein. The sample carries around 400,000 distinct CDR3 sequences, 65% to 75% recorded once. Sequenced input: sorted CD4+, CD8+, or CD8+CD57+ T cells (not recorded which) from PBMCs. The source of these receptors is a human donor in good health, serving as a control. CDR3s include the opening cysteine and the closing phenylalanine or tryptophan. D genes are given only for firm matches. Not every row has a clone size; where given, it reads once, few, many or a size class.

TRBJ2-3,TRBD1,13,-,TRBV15,TGTGCCACTTCGACAGGGTACACAGATACGCAGTATTTT,CATSTGYTDTQYF
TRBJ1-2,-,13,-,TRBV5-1,TGCGCCAGCAGCGTCTTACAGGGCGAGAACTACACCTTC,CASSVLQGENYTF
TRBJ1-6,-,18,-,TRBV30,TGTGCCTGGAGTGTCGACAGGAGGCTGAGCTCCTATAATTCACCCCTCCACTTT,CAWSVDRRLSSYNSPLHF
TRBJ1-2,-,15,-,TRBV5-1,TGCGCCAGCAGCCCAGGGATAGGGGCCCCAGGAGGCTACACCTTC,CASSPGIGAPGGYTF
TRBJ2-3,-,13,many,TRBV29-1,TGCAGCGTTGAATTCAGGGGGGGGGATACGCAGTATTTT,CSVEFRGGDTQYF
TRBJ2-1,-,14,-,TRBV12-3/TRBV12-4,TGTGCCAGCAGCCCCATGGGAGTACGGAATGAGCAGTTCTTC,CASSPMGVRNEQFF
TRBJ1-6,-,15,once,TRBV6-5,TGTGCCAGCAGTGGGGACGGCGGGTTGAATTCACCCCTCCACTTT,CASSGDGGLNSPLHF
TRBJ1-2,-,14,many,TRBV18,TGTGCCAGCTCACCACCGGGTGAGGCCTATGGCTACACCTTC,CASSPPGEAYGYTF
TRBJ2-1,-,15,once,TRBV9,TGTGCCAGCAGCTTTGACAGAGGCTCCACCCATGACCAGTTCTTC,CASSFDRGSTHDQFF
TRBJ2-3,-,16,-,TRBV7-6,TGTGCCAGCGGCTTACTTACTGGCGGAAGCACAGATACGCAGTATTTT,CASGLLTGGSTDTQYF
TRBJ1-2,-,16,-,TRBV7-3,TGTGCCAGCAGCTTAGGGGGGGGGAAGGACTATGGCTACAACACCTTC,CASSLGGGKDYGYNTF
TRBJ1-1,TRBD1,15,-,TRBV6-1,TGTGCCATCAGTGCGCGACAGGGACTAGGCACTGAAGCTTTCTTT,CAISARQGLGTEAFF
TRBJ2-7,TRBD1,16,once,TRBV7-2,TGTGCCAGCAGACGGAAAACAGGGGCGACTTACGAGCAGCAGTACTTC,CASRRKTGATYEQQYF
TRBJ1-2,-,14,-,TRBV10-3,TGTGCCATCAAAGAGCCAAGCAGGAACTATGACCAGACCTTC,CAIKEPSRNYDQTF
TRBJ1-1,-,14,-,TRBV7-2,TGTGCCAGCAGCTCCCAAATTGGGAACACTGAAGCTTTCTTT,CASSSQIGNTEAFF
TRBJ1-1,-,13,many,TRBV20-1,TGCAGTGCTAGAGATTATCGGGAGAACGAAGCTTTCTTT,CSARDYRENEAFF
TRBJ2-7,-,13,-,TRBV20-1,TGCAGCACTACCGATGGAAGGGCCTCGGAGCAGTACTTC,CSTTDGRASEQYF
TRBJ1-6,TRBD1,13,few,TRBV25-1,TGTGCCAGCAGTGAGGACAGGGGGTCACCCCTCCACTTT,CASSEDRGSPLHF
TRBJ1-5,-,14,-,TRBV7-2,TGTGCCAGCAGCTCGTCCCGGGAACTTCATCCCCAGCATTTT,CASSSSRELHPQHF
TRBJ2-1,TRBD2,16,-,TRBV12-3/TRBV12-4,TGTGCCAGCAGTTTCCTAGCGGGGGGTGTCTACAATGAGCAGTTCTTC,CASSFLAGGVYNEQFF
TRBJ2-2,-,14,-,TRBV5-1,TGTGCCAGCAGCCAAGAATCAGGCAGGCTGCAGCTGTTTTTT,CASSQESGRLQLFF
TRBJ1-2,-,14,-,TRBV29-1,TGCAGTGCTAGAGTAGCGGGAGGTGGTTATGGCTACACCTTC,CSARVAGGGYGYTF
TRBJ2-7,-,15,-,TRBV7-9,TGTGCCAGCAGCTTAGAGACGGGACGGATCTACGAGCAGTACTTC,CASSLETGRIYEQYF
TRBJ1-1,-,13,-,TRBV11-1,TGTGCCAGCAGCTGGGTTCGGGAAACTGAAGCTTTCTTT,CASSWVRETEAFF
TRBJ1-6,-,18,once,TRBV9,TGCGCCAGCAGCGACCCCAGAGATACGCCCTACCTTGATTCACCCCTCCACTTT,CASSDPRDTPYLDSPLHF
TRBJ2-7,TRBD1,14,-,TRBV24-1,TGTGCCACTAGTCCCGAGGGGACAGAAGAGAAGCAGTACTTC,CATSPEGTEEKQYF
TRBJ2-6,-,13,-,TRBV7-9,TGTGCCAGCGGCGAACACCGCCAATGCGCCCTGACTTTC,CASGEHRQCALTF
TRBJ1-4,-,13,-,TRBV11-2,TGTGCCAGCAGCTTAGCCACGTACAAAAAACTGTTTTTT,CASSLATYKKLFF
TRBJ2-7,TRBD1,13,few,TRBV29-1,TGCAGCGTTGGTCGTACAGGGGGCCACGAGCAGTACTTC,CSVGRTGGHEQYF
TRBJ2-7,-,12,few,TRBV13,TGTGCCAGCAGCTTAGGTAGCCACGAGCAGTACTTC,CASSLGSHEQYF
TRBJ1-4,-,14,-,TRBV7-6,TGTGCCAGCAGTTACGGACATAACTATGAAAAACTGTTTTTT,CASSYGHNYEKLFF
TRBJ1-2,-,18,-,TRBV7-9,TGTGCCAGCAGCTCCGTGATGGGACATGCACCTCCCCCCTATGGCTACACCTTC,CASSSVMGHAPPPYGYTF
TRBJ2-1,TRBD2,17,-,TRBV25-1,TGTGCCAGCAGTGAATCTGTTGGAGGGCTAGCGGGAGGAGTTCGGTTCTTC,CASSESVGGLAGGVRFF
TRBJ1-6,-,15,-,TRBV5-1,TGCGCCAGCAGCTTGGATGCCGGAACTAATTCACCCCTCCACTTT,CASSLDAGTNSPLHF
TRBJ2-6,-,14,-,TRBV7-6,TGTGCCAGCAGCCTAGCCAGGGAAGGCGGGGAGCTGACTTTC,CASSLAREGGELTF
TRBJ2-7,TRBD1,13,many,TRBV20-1,TGCAGTGCTAAAAGACAGGGGTCGTACGAGCAGTACTTC,CSAKRQGSYEQYF
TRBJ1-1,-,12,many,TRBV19,TGTGCCAGTAGACAGGGTGGATTTGAAGCTTTCTTT,CASRQGGFEAFF
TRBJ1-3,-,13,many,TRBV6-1,TGTGCCAGCAGTGAAGCCCCAGGGTACCCCATATATTTT,CASSEAPGYPIYF
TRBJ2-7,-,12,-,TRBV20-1,TGCAGTGCTCAAGGGATGCCCTACGAGCAGTGCTTC,CSAQGMPYEQCF
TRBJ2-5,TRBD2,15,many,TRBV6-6,TGTGCCAGCAGTACCCCGGGACTACCTCAAGAGACCCAGTACTTC,CASSTPGLPQETQYF
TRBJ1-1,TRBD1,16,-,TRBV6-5,TGTGCCAGCAGTTACTCGCCCCGGGACAGATTTTTTGGAGCTTTCTTT,CASSYSPRDRFFGAFF
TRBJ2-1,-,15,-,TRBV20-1,TGCAGTGCTGAGGGGGGGGGGTCGCGCTACAATGAGCAGTTCTTC,CSAEGGGSRYNEQFF
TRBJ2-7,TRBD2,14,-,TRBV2,TGTGCCAGCAGCGGAGAGGGCGGGAGAAACGAGGAGTACTTC,CASSGEGGRNEEYF
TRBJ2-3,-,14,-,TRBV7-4,TGCGCCAGCAGCGCCTCGAGCGACACCGATACGCCGTATTTT,CASSASSDTDTPYF
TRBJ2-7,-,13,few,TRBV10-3,TGTGCCATCAGTGAGTCAGGGGGGTACGAGCAGTACTTC,CAISESGGYEQYF
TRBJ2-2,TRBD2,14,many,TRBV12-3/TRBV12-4,TGTGCCAGCAGCATAGCGGGGGGCACCGGGGAGCTGTTTTTT,CASSIAGGTGELFF
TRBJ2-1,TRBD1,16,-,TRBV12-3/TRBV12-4,TGTGCCAGCAGCCTCTGGGGGACAGAGCCCTACAATGAGCAGTTCTTC,CASSLWGTEPYNEQFF
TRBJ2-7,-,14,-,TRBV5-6,TGTGCCAGCAGCTTGGTGCGTGGAGTCTACGAGCAGTACTTC,CASSLVRGVYEQYF
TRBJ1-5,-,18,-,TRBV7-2,TGTGCCAGCAGCTTACAGCCACCGGCGCGCCAAACCAATCAGCCCCAGCATTTT,CASSLQPPARQTNQPQHF
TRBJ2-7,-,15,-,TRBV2,TGTGCCAGCAGCCCCCACGGGGAACTCAACTGCGAGCAGTACTTT,CASSPHGELNCEQYF
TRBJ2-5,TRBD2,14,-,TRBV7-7,TGTGCCAGCAGCTTGGATCTAGCGGGGGGGTCATTAGAGTTC,CASSLDLAGGSLEF
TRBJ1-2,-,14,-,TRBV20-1,TGCAGTGCTACCTCCGGACATCCGGTTTATGGCTACACCTTC,CSATSGHPVYGYTF
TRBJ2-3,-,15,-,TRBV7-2,TGTGCCAGCAGCGTATGTAGGGGGGGGCCGTTTAGTGAGTATTTT,CASSVCRGGPFSEYF
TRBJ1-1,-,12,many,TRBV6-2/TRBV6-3,TGTGCCAGCAGCCCCCAGAGGGGCCAAGCTTTCTTT,CASSPQRGQAFF
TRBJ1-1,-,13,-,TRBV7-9,TGTGCCAGCAGCTTCTCACAGGGTCTAACGACTTTCTTT,CASSFSQGLTTFF
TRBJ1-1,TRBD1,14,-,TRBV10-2,TGTGCCAGCAGTGCCCAGGGGGCGACGACTGAAGCTTTCTTT,CASSAQGATTEAFF
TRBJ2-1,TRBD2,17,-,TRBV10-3,TGTGCCATCAGCGAATCTATTAGCGGGGGCCGAACCTACGAGCAGTTCTTC,CAISESISGGRTYEQFF
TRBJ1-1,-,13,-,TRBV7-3,TGTGCCAGCAGTACAGCTGTGAACACTGAAGCTTACTTT,CASSTAVNTEAYF
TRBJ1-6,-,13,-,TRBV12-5,TGTGCTAGTGGTTTCAGGGAAAGTTCACCCCTCCACTTT,CASGFRESSPLHF
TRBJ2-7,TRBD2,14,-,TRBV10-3,TGTGCCACCTGGACTAGCGGGGGCCAAAATGAGCAGTACTTC,CATWTSGGQNEQYF